Listed below are T cell receptor beta chains from one sample, sequenced in a study of PD-1 blockade in classical Hodgkin lymphoma. Assay used: immunoSEQ multiplex PCR; TCRdb lists only in-frame clones, some missing. This sample has 30,000 to 40,000 clones, with more than 85% found just once. The sequencing used CD4+ T cells from blood, collected before the fourth cycle of nivolumab. All receptors derive from a human donor with classical Hodgkin lymphoma. Each CDR3 is given with its conserved first and last residue. A D gene is named only where the DNA matches it firmly. Clone sizes are given selectively: once, few, many, or a class where the clone is expanded.

j_gene	abundance	v_gene	d_gene	CDR3nt	CDR3aa
TRBJ2-7	-	TRBV7-8	TRBD2	TGTGCCAGCAGCCTCCAGAAGCGGGGCTACGAGCAGTACTTC	CASSLQKRGYEQYF
TRBJ1-4	-	TRBV7-3	-	TGTGCCAGCAGCTTATTCTCCCTTAGTGCAACTAATGAAAAACTGTTTTTT	CASSLFSLSATNEKLFF
TRBJ2-1	-	TRBV20-1	-	TGCAGTGCTACTTCTGGGCTAGATCCGTTCTTC	CSATSGLDPFF
TRBJ2-2	-	TRBV28	TRBD1	TGTGCCAGCAGTCCGCCGGGACCGTTCAGGGGGCCTAACACCGGGGAGCTGTTTTTT	CASSPPGPFRGPNTGELFF
TRBJ2-2	-	TRBV7-8	-	TGTGCCAGCAGCCCCAGACTAGGGAACACCGGGGAGCTGTTTTTT	CASSPRLGNTGELFF
TRBJ1-6	-	TRBV7-9	-	TGTGCCAGCAGCTTCTCGGGGCCACATAATTCACCCCTCCACTTT	CASSFSGPHNSPLHF
TRBJ1-2	-	TRBV7-2	-	TGTGCCAGCAGCTTAGCGGGGGGTCGGGATGGCTACACCTTC	CASSLAGGRDGYTF
TRBJ2-2	-	TRBV30	-	TGTGCCTGGAGGCGGCTGAACACCGGGGAGCTGTTTTTT	CAWRRLNTGELFF
TRBJ2-7	-	TRBV18	-	TGTGCCAGCTCACCATCGTCTCGGGGAAACGAGCAGTACTTC	CASSPSSRGNEQYF
TRBJ1-4	-	TRBV6-1	-	TGTGCCGGCGGGGGGGAATGGGAAAAACTGTTTTTT	CAGGGEWEKLFF
TRBJ2-5	-	TRBV5-4	TRBD2	TGTGCCAGCAGCGATCCTCTAGCGGGAGTGCAAGAGACCCAGTACTTC	CASSDPLAGVQETQYF
TRBJ1-4	-	TRBV28	-	TGTGCCAGCAGTCCTTGGGGGAGAGCTAATGAAAAACTGTTTTTT	CASSPWGRANEKLFF
TRBJ2-7	-	TRBV28	-	TGTGCCAGCAGGGGGAATGCCCCCCCCTACGAGCAGTACTTC	CASRGNAPPYEQYF
TRBJ1-2	-	TRBV28	TRBD1	TGTGCCAGCAGGGGACAGATCTATGGCTACACCTTC	CASRGQIYGYTF
TRBJ2-2	once	TRBV29-1	-	TGCAGCGTTATAAGCGGGTTCACGAACACCGGGGAGCTGTTTTTT	CSVISGFTNTGELFF
TRBJ2-5	-	TRBV29-1	-	TGCAGCGTCTACCGCCGGGACCACCAAGAGACCCAGTACTTC	CSVYRRDHQETQYF
TRBJ2-3	-	TRBV10-3	TRBD2	TGTGCCATCAGTGAGACCATGCTACTAGCGGGAAGCACAGATACGCAGTATTTT	CAISETMLLAGSTDTQYF
TRBJ1-5	-	TRBV28	-	TGTGCCAGCAGTTTCTTAAATAGCAATCAGCCCCAGCATTTT	CASSFLNSNQPQHF
TRBJ1-2	few	TRBV2	-	TGTGCCAGCACGCAGGGGATCTATGGCTACACCTTC	CASTQGIYGYTF
TRBJ2-7	-	TRBV20-1	-	TGCAGTGCTCCGTTAGGGTACGAGCAGTACTTC	CSAPLGYEQYF
TRBJ1-4	once	TRBV7-9	-	TGTGCCAGCAGCCGGGAAGCAACTAATGAAAAACTGTTTTTT	CASSREATNEKLFF
TRBJ2-5	-	TRBV5-8	-	TGTGCCAGCAGCATTGCAGGGAAGCCTCTCCAAGAGACCCAGTACTTC	CASSIAGKPLQETQYF
TRBJ1-1	-	TRBV9	-	TGTGCCAGCAGCGTAGTTGACGGGAGCTACACTGAAGCTTTCTTT	CASSVVDGSYTEAFF
TRBJ2-5	-	TRBV27	-	TGTGCCAGCAGTTCCCTGGCCCTCAGGTCCCAGTACTTC	CASSSLALRSQYF
TRBJ1-4	-	TRBV5-1	-	TGCGCCAGCAGCTTCAGGGAGAAGGAAAAACTGTTTTTT	CASSFREKEKLFF
TRBJ1-5	-	TRBV6-1	-	TGTGCCAGCAGTGAAATAATGCAATCCACCCAGCATTTT	CASSEIMQSTQHF
TRBJ1-1	few	TRBV19	-	TGTGCCAGTAGTATAGGCCCTGAAGCTTTCTTT	CASSIGPEAFF
TRBJ2-1	once	TRBV7-2	-	TGTGCCAGCAGCCCGGGACGGTTGCCTTATGAGCAGTTCTTC	CASSPGRLPYEQFF
TRBJ1-2	-	TRBV18	-	TGTGCCAGCTCACCTATGCCCCAGGAATTTGGCTACACCTTC	CASSPMPQEFGYTF
TRBJ1-1	-	TRBV7-9	-	TGTGCCAGCAGCTTAGGGCGGGACTTTCCATACATGAACACTGAAGCTTTCTTT	CASSLGRDFPYMNTEAFF
TRBJ2-3	-	TRBV11-1	-	TGTGCCAGCAGCTTGAGTTCACAGACCCCTCCTACGCAGTATTTT	CASSLSSQTPPTQYF
TRBJ2-7	-	TRBV27	-	TGTGCCAGCAGGCCAGCGGGCGTCCCAAAAGAGCAGTACTTC	CASRPAGVPKEQYF
TRBJ2-2	-	TRBV6-6	TRBD1	TGTGCCAGCCTACGGGGACAGGGGAGCACCGGGGAGCTGTTTTTT	CASLRGQGSTGELFF
TRBJ2-5	-	TRBV7-2	-	TGTGCCAGCAGCTTTTCGGTGCAAGAGACCCAGTACTTC	CASSFSVQETQYF
TRBJ1-1	-	TRBV11-2	-	TGTGCCAGCAGCCCGCAGGGGACCGGAGCTTTCTTT	CASSPQGTGAFF
TRBJ2-2	-	TRBV18	TRBD2	TGTGCCAGCTCACCCCTCCCAGCGGGAGTGAACACCGGGGAGCTGTTTTTT	CASSPLPAGVNTGELFF
TRBJ2-7	-	TRBV10-3	TRBD2	TGTGCCATCAGTGAGCCACCGGGGGGGCCCGGCGAGCAGTACTTC	CAISEPPGGPGEQYF
TRBJ1-2	-	TRBV30	-	TGTGCCTGGACTCGACAGACGCCTAACTATGGCTACACCTTC	CAWTRQTPNYGYTF
TRBJ2-3	-	TRBV19	-	TGTGCCAGTAGTATAGGTTGGGGAACAGATACGCAGTATTTT	CASSIGWGTDTQYF
TRBJ2-7	-	TRBV4-2	TRBD1	TGTGCCAGCAGCCAAGATCCCGGGACAGGGTCCTACGAGCAGTACTTC	CASSQDPGTGSYEQYF
TRBJ1-1	once	TRBV5-4	-	TGTGCCAGCAGATATGAAGATGAAGCTTTCTTT	CASRYEDEAFF
TRBJ2-2	-	TRBV2	TRBD1	TGTGCCGGCCGAGGGACAGGGAAGTCGGACACCGGGGAGCTGTTTTTT	CAGRGTGKSDTGELFF